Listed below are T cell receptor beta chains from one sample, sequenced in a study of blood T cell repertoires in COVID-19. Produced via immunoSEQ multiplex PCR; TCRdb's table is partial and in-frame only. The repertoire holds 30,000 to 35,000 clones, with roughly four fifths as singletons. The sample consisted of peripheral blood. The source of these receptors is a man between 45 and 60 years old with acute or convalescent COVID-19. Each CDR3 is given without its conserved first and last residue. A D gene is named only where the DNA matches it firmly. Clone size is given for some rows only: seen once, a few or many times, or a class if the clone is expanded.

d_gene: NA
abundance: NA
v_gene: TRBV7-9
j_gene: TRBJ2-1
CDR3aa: ASSLALASNEQF

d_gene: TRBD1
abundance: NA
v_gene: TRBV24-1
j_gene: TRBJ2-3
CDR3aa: APCGTGKVLGTDTQY

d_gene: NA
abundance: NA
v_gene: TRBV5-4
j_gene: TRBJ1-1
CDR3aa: ASSTGNTEAF

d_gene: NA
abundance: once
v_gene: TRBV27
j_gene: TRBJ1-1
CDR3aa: ASSLTQGWTEAF

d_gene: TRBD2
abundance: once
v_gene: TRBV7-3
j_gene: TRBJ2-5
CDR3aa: ASSRSGGVETQY

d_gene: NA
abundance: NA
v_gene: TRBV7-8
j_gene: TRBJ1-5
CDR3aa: ASSSLAGGNQPQH

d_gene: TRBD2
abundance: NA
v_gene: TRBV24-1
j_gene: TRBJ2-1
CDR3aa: ATSDPSGSDEQF

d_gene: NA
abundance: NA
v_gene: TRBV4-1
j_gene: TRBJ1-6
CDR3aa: ASSRVTTGRLNSPLH

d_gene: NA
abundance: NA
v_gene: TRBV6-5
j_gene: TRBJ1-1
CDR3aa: ASSYSTGANTEAF

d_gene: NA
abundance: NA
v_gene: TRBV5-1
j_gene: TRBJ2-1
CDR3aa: ASSLGGSYNEQF

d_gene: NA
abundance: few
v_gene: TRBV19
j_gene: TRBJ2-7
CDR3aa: ASSGSSDYEQY

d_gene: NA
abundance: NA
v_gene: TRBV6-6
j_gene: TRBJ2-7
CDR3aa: AIQWGAGDYEQY

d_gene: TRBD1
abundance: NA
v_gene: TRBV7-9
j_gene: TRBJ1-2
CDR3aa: ASSLAGTGGIYGYT

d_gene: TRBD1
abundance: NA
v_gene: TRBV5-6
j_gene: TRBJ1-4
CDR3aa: ASSWGQNNEKLF

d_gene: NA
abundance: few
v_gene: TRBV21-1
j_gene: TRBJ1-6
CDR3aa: ASGGGRSPLH

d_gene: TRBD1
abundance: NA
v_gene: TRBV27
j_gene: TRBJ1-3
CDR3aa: ASGDRGNTIY

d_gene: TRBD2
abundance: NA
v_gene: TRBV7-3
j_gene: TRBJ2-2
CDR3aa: ASTQQAGGNTGELF

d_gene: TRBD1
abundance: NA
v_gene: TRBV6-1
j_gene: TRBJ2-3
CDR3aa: ASSESRDRRDTQY

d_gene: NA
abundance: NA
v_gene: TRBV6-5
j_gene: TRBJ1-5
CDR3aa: ASTQDKKGQPQH

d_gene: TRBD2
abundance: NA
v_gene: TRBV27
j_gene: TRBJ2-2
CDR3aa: ATLGLAGGGTGELF

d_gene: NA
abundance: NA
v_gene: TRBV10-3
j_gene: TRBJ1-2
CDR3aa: ATRGGIFNYGYT

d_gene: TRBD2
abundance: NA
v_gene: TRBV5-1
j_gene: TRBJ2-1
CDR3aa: ASSNSGSSYNEQF

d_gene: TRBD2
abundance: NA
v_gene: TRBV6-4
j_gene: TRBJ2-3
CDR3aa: ASSERGGTDTQY

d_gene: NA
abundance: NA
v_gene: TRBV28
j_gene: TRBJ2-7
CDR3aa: ASRGGGSYEQY

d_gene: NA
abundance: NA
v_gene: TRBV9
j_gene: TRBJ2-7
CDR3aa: ASSEGMRRDYEQY

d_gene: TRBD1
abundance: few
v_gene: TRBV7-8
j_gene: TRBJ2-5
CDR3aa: ASSLLGQGAQETQY

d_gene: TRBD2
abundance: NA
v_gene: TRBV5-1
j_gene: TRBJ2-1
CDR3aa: ASSLVGAGGRNEQF

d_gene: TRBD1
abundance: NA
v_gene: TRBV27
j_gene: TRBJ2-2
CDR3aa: ASSPIRDRGRSVPGELF

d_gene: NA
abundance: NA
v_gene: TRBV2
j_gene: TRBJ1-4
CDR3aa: ASSELDSENEKLF

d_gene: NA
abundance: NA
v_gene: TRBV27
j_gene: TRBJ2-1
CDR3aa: ASSLDRGNEQF

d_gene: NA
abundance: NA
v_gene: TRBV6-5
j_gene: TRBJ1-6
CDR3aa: ASSYFPGDHNSPLH

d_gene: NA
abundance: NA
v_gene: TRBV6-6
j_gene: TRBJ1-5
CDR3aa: ASSPRRGDQPQH